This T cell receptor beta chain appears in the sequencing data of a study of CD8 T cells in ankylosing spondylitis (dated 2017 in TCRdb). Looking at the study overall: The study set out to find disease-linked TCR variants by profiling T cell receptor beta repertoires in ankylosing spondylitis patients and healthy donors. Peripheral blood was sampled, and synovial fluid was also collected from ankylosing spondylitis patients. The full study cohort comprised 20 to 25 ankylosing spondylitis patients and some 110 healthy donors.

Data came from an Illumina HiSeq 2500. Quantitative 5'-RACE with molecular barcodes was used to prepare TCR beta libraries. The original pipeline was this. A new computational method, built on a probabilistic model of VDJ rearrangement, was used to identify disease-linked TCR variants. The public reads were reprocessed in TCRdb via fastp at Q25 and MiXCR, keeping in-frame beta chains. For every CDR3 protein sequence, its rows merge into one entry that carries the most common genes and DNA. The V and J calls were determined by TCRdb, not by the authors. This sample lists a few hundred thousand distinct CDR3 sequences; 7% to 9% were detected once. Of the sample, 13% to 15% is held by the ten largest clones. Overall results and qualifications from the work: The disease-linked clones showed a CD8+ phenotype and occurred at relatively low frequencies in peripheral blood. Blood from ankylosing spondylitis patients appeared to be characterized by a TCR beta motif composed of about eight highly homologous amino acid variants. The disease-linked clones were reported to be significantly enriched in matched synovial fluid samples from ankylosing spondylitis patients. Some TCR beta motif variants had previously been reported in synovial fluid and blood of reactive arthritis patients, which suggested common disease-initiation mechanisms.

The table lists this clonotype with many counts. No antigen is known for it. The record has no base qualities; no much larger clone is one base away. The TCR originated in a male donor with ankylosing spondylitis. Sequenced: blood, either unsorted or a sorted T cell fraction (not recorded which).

The nucleotide sequence reads as follows: TGTGCCAGCTCACCAGCTAGCGGGAGAAACTCCGGGGAGCTGTTTTTT. Translated, this is CASSPASGRNSGELFF. The V and J segments used are TRBV18 and TRBJ2-2; TRBD2 matches 10 bases in the middle. Measured from the cysteine to the phenylalanine, the CDR3 is 16 residues long. Just CDR3 DNA is preserved here, 48 bases in frame from base 1. As encoded in the germline V gene, CDR1 is KGHSH while CDR2 is LQKENI. The germline V end is reduced by 2 bases and the J end by 6 bases; junction bases left unmatched: 6.